This T cell receptor beta chain is from a study of T cell responses to AZD1222 COVID-19 vaccine. Overall study findings and caveats: Females outnumbered males among donors, who were mostly white British; clonal diversity was possibly underestimated. Spike-specific TCR repertoires showed rising breadth and depth after two AZD1222 doses.

Worth noting for this clone: Its antigen remains unknown.

The length of the CDR3 is 14 residues. Germline V lookup: CDR1 SEHNR, CDR2 FQNEAQ (reference sequence). The germline V and J ends were trimmed by 6 bases and 1 base, with 10 bases remaining between them. Measured with immunoSEQ multiplex PCR; TCRdb has only the in-frame clones, and not every one. The table has some 99,000 clones, 88% seen once; the top ten hold around 13%. The genes are TRBV7-9 and TRBJ1-3, with a tentative D call TRBD1 (6 bases). The TCR sequence derives from an adult in good health. This specimen consisted of peripheral blood, obtained on day 0 of MenACWY control vaccination. The CDR3 region has the DNA TGTGCCAGCAGTCCAACAGGGTCTGGAAACACCATATATTTT. Protein product: CASSPTGSGNTIYF.